The sequence of this T cell receptor beta chain was determined in a study of cytomegalovirus exposure and HLA in healthy donors. Details on this clone: Its antigen is undetermined.

Regarding the study as a whole: An analysis was carried out later, and it reportedly showed fewer N-insertions in an Asian-associated ancestry cluster than the approximately 610-donor mean.

The PCR made use of 60 Vbeta and 13 Jbeta primers. Profiled with immunoSEQ multiplex PCR; TCRdb holds only in-frame clones, not every one. The sample shows some 100,000 clones, about 70% of them seen only once. The V end was cut by 1 base, the J end by 6 bases, with 6 bases between. This CDR3 is built from 13 residues. The V gene's germline CDR1 is MNHEY and CDR2 SMNVEV (reference sequence). Sequencing was performed on PBMCs. The chain combines TRBV27 with TRBJ2-2; the D gene is possibly TRBD2 (5 bases). The TCR originated in a woman aged 18-29 years in good health and CMV-seropositive. This CDR3 reads CASSLLRAGELFF. The CDR3 coding sequence is TGTGCCAGCAGTTTATTGCGGGCCGGGGAGCTGTTTTTT.